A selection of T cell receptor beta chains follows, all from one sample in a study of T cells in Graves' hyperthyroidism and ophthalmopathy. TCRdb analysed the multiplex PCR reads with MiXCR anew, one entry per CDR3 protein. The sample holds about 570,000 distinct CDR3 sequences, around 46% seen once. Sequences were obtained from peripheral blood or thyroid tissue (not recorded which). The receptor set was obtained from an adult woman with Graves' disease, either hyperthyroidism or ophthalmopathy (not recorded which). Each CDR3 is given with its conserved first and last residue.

CASSYSNTPRYGYTF	TRBJ1-2	TRBV6-5	15
CASSLVGTTSQETQYF	TRBJ2-5	TRBV5-4	16
CASSFAGTGTEAFF	TRBJ1-1	TRBV28	14
CASSQGVRDSRMNTEAFF	TRBJ1-1	TRBV4-3	18
CASSSNLLGKLFF	TRBJ1-4	TRBV18	13
CATSRGVGATNEKLFF	TRBJ1-4	TRBV15	16
CASSLAPGQGGNSPLHF	TRBJ1-6	TRBV5-1	17
CSVGRTEFSGANVLTF	TRBJ2-6	TRBV29-1	16
CAVQEPNYGYTF	TRBJ1-2	TRBV19	12
CASSFDRVGEKLFF	TRBJ1-4	TRBV5-1	14
CASSFHREFSSYEQYF	TRBJ2-7	TRBV11-2	16
CAWSADAGSYEQYF	TRBJ2-7	TRBV30	14
CASSRTGGRWGTEAFF	TRBJ1-1	TRBV10-2	16
CASSYRGPRDEQYF	TRBJ2-7	TRBV19	14
CSQESGQSNTEAFF	TRBJ1-1	TRBV29-1	14
CAIRGLAGVGETQYF	TRBJ2-5	TRBV10-3	15
CASSPRAGLGREQYF	TRBJ2-7	TRBV11-2	15
CASSLTRQETQYF	TRBJ2-5	TRBV11-2	13
CASSPRIYNEQFF	TRBJ2-1	TRBV2	13
CASSPTAGITYEQYF	TRBJ2-7	TRBV18	15
CASGTVGSQPQHF	TRBJ1-5	TRBV6-1	13
CASSSPSSGQGGGTYGYTF	TRBJ1-2	TRBV7-9	19
CATSSLSGENEKLFF	TRBJ1-4	TRBV15	15
CASRRGFQETQHF	TRBJ1-5	TRBV19	13
CASSKGTGRGTQYF	TRBJ2-5	TRBV19	14
CASSSGPAQHF	TRBJ1-5	TRBV7-8	11
CASSASGNEGLLETQYF	TRBJ2-5	TRBV25-1	17
CASSPWINSGTEAFF	TRBJ1-1	TRBV7-2	15
CASSTVGTARYGYTF	TRBJ1-2	TRBV7-3	15
CASSVRDLLKPAFF	TRBJ1-1	TRBV19	14
CASSHFTGELFF	TRBJ2-2	TRBV4-1	12
CAWSVRGLGPFF	TRBJ1-1	TRBV30	12
CSAPGTGGYTF	TRBJ1-2	TRBV20-1	11
CASSPRRDRSNQPQHF	TRBJ1-5	TRBV6-1	16
CASSFGQGASYGYTF	TRBJ1-2	TRBV5-1	15
CASSFGLGSGYTF	TRBJ1-2	TRBV11-2	13
CASTTFENTGELFF	TRBJ2-2	TRBV2	14
CASSVRDRAPYEQYF	TRBJ2-7	TRBV10-2	15
CASSSRADSYNSPLHF	TRBJ1-6	TRBV28	16
CASSYSMGATNEKLFF	TRBJ1-4	TRBV6-5	16
CATSDARFPSNQPQHF	TRBJ1-5	TRBV24-1	16
CASSLLAGGVSETQYF	TRBJ2-5	TRBV7-7	16
CASSLGGGGYTF	TRBJ1-2	TRBV7-6	12
CSVPQRAGYTF	TRBJ1-2	TRBV29-1	11
CASSQVGGASYEQYF	TRBJ2-7	TRBV4-1	15
CASSESKVWEQYF	TRBJ2-7	TRBV10-2	13
CASSPRRTANTEAFF	TRBJ1-1	TRBV19	15
CASNPGTGHNQPQHF	TRBJ1-5	TRBV5-8	15
CSAQGGSSYTGELFF	TRBJ2-2	TRBV29-1	15
CASSLSFGSEAFF	TRBJ1-1	TRBV27	13
CASRNIGSHSNQPQHF	TRBJ1-5	TRBV19	16
CASSLDRVRVRYNEQFF	TRBJ2-1	TRBV7-2	17
CASSSGGLSNQPQHF	TRBJ1-5	TRBV7-2	15
CASSQDRARAEAFF	TRBJ1-1	TRBV10-2	14
CASIHVYRARTPLHF	TRBJ1-6	TRBV19	15
CASSLGGGYDYTF	TRBJ1-2	TRBV11-2	13
CASSGDVEKLVF	TRBJ1-4	TRBV2	12